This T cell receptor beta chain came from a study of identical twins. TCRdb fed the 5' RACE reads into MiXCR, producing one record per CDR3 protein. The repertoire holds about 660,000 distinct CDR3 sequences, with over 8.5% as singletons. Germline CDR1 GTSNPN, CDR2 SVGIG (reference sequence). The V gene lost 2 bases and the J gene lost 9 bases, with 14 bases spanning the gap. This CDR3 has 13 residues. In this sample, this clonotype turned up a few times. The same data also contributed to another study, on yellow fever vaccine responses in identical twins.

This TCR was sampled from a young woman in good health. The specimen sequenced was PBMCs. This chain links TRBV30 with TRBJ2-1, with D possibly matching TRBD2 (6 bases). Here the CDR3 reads CAWSRGGAGEQFF. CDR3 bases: TGTGCCTGGAGTCGGGGTGGAGCGGGTGAGCAGTTCTTC.